This entry features one T cell receptor (beta chain) sequence. This clonotype was observed a few times. This clone's antigen is unknown. The sample holds no much larger clone one base away, and base qualities are not on file. In the germline V gene, CDR1 corresponds to SQVTM and CDR2 to ANQGSEA. V is cut by 5 bases and J by 4 bases, and the space between the germline ends is 14 bases. CDR3 length: 13 amino acids, cysteine to phenylalanine. Only the CDR3 DNA stays, 39 bases, in frame from base 1. Hyperthyroidism patients were aged 18 to 65 years and newly diagnosed, with disease duration of less than 2 months. Any patient with an uncontrolled infection, another autoimmune disease, pregnancy or lactation was excluded. Diagnoses were based on clinical symptoms, serum thyroxine and TRAb, thyroid ultrasound and orbital computed tomography. Blood from progressor patients was collected at the time of first diagnosis with hyperthyroidism, before any ophthalmopathy symptoms had appeared. PBMCs were separated from 10 ml of fresh peripheral blood using Ficoll-Paque density gradient centrifugation. Progressor patients were defined as those initially diagnosed with Graves' hyperthyroidism in whom ophthalmopathy developed during follow-up. Trizol reagent was used to extract total RNA, and RNA quality was then checked on an Agilent 2100 Bioanalyzer.

The TCR beta CDR3 regions were amplified from the RNA transcripts. The TCR CDR3 was subjected to a first round of RT-PCR using the HTBI primer set and the Qiagen OneStep RT-PCR kit. Libraries were constructed in a second round of multiplex PCR, after which size selection and purification were carried out. Libraries were sequenced paired-end with 100 bp reads on an Illumina HiSeq2000. The published analysis was carried out like this. SOAPnuke was used to process the raw data, removing reads that contained adapters or uncalled bases, had a mean Phred below 15, or lacked an exact match to the constant primer or identifier. High-quality paired reads were merged with COPE v1.2.5, and unique nucleotide sequences were defined as clonotypes. Clonotypes were aligned to IMGT TRBV, TRBD and TRBJ reference segments using MiTCR v1.1. Analysis was restricted to V-J combinations with a frequency above 0.0001, which covered about 99% of repertoires. The TCS score was defined as the ratio of F50 (clonal expansion) to E x V (chaos), calculated using BLOSUM62-based TCRdist between CDR3 peptides within each V-J. Welch's t-statistics and random forest reduced roughly 500 V-J features to fewer than 15, which were used in a naive Bayes classifier (R e1071). Using fastp at Q25 and MiXCR, TCRdb reprocessed the public reads and kept productive beta chains. Every CDR3 protein is listed once, alongside the most common genes and DNA of its rows. The V and J calls follow TCRdb's processing rather than the paper's. This sample holds hundreds of thousands of distinct CDR3 sequences; roughly a sixth were observed only once. The ten biggest clones cover approximately 15% of the sample.

These data originate in a study of T cells in Graves' hyperthyroidism and ophthalmopathy (dated by TCRdb to about 2019). Notes on the research overall: Peripheral blood samples were taken at the time of initial diagnosis, prior to any treatment. TCR V-J signatures able to tell the groups apart were searched for in a discovery cohort of 95 to 100 patients, of whom about 40 had Graves' ophthalmopathy and roughly 58 had stable Graves' hyperthyroidism. An independent validation cohort of 18 to 20 hyperthyroidism patients and 17 patients who later progressed to ophthalmopathy tested prospective prediction of ophthalmopathy. For training and testing, the 110 or so patients in the discovery cohort were randomly divided in a 7:3 ratio. In more than 5 Graves' hyperthyroidism patients, the study also compared T-cell repertoires from thyroid tissue with T-cell repertoires from blood. Once sampling was done, hyperthyroidism patients were given methimazole at a starting dose of 30 mg daily, whereas ophthalmopathy patients were given high-dose intravenous methylprednisolone. The paper reports TCR Vbeta CDR3 sequencing of roughly 140 peripheral blood samples: approximately 41 ophthalmopathy, under 80 hyperthyroidism and 17 progressor patients.

Broad study findings and their caveats: In validation, the model predicted progression to ophthalmopathy a median of 6.5 months before onset, with approximately 71% sensitivity and roughly 73% specificity. No statistical method was used to fix the sample size in advance, and group allocation was not hidden from the investigators. Most expanded thyroid clonotypes (frequency above 0.001) were also detected in blood, a finding suggesting that blood repertoires may reflect thyroid immune responses. A 13 V-J signature model separated ophthalmopathy from stable hyperthyroidism, with 87.88% sensitivity and roughly 82% specificity in cross-validation and 80%/75% in testing.

The receptor's source is a woman in her forties or fifties with Graves' hyperthyroidism that later progressed to Graves' ophthalmopathy. The source material was blood. In this chain, TRBV29-1 is recombined with TRBJ1-2, with no confident D gene call. The CDR3 sequence is CSVSLREPYGYTF. The sequenced DNA: TGCAGCGTTAGCTTAAGGGAACCCTATGGCTACACCTTC.